A selection of T cell receptor beta chains follows, all from one sample in a study of shared clonotypes between healthy human individuals. Libraries were prepared by immunoSEQ multiplex PCR; TCRdb keeps only in-frame clonotypes and omits some of them. The data contain around 2.1 million clones, more than 85% of them singletons. The sequencing sample was made of naive CD8+ T cells from PBMCs. The receptors come from a man in his late teens or twenties in good health. Some clones in this sample may be carry-over from other donors' samples. Both conserved end residues are part of each CDR3. The D gene is left open where the match is weak. Clone size, where shown, is once, few, many, or a class for clones that have expanded.

j_call clone_size v_call cdr3_length d_call cdr3_aa cdr3_nt
TRBJ1-1 . TRBV9 14 . CASSAAMGNTEAFF TGTGCCAGCAGCGCCGCCATGGGGAACACTGAAGCTTTCTTT
TRBJ2-1 . TRBV10-3 14 TRBD1 CAISWTGGKNEQFF TGTGCCATCAGTTGGACAGGGGGTAAGAATGAGCAGTTCTTC
TRBJ1-1 . TRBV7-8 15 . CASSLWLGPNTEAFF TGTGCCAGCAGCCTGTGGTTAGGCCCGAACACTGAAGCTTTCTTT
TRBJ1-2 . TRBV29-1 13 . CSVMGGQSYGYTF TGCAGCGTTATGGGGGGGCAGTCCTATGGCTACACCTTC
TRBJ2-5 . TRBV28 16 . CASSPSGEGRQETQYF TGTGCCAGCAGTCCCTCAGGTGAGGGACGCCAAGAGACCCAGTACTTC
TRBJ2-7 . TRBV2 15 TRBD2 CASTLPGAGIHEQYF TGTGCCAGCACCCTCCCGGGAGCGGGAATACACGAGCAGTACTTC
TRBJ2-7 . TRBV7-9 15 TRBD1 CASSSRTGGSGEQYF TGTGCCAGCAGCTCTAGGACAGGGGGATCGGGGGAGCAGTACTTC
TRBJ2-6 . TRBV18 15 . CASSPKGTGANVLTF TGTGCCAGCTCACCGAAGGGTACTGGGGCCAACGTCCTGACTTTC
TRBJ2-1 . TRBV10-3 16 TRBD2 CAISVGLAGGPIEQFF TGTGCCATCAGCGTCGGACTAGCGGGAGGGCCGATTGAGCAGTTCTTC
TRBJ2-7 . TRBV7-9 14 . CASSFGGPSYEQYF TGTGCCAGCAGCTTTGGGGGACCCTCCTACGAGCAGTACTTC
TRBJ2-7 . TRBV4-2 15 . CASSQEERGYYEQYF TGTGCCAGCAGCCAAGAAGAACGGGGATACTACGAGCAGTACTTC
TRBJ1-2 . TRBV19 16 . CASSIDNHRGLHGYTF TGTGCCAGTAGTATTGATAATCACCGGGGGCTCCATGGCTACACCTTC
TRBJ2-7 . TRBV5-6 13 . CASSAQGLYEQYF TGTGCCAGCAGCGCCCAGGGGCTGTACGAGCAGTACTTC
TRBJ1-5 . TRBV7-8 16 TRBD1 CASSLKDRYSNQPQHF TGTGCCAGCAGCTTAAAGGACAGGTATAGCAATCAGCCCCAGCATTTT
TRBJ1-1 once TRBV6-1 13 . CASSPRDHTEAFF TGTGCCAGCAGTCCCCGGGACCACACTGAAGCTTTCTTT
TRBJ2-7 once TRBV27 19 TRBD1 CASSLSGTGPSQPFYEQYF TGTGCCAGCAGTTTATCCGGGACAGGGCCCAGTCAACCTTTCTACGAGCAGTACTTC
TRBJ2-7 . TRBV29-1 11 TRBD1 CSGGQGFEQYF TGCAGCGGAGGACAGGGCTTCGAGCAGTACTTC
TRBJ2-1 . TRBV28 15 . CASSSERRQGPGGFF TGTGCCAGCAGTTCCGAACGACGACAGGGACCCGGGGGGTTCTTC
TRBJ2-5 . TRBV29-1 14 TRBD2 CSVDLGGSLETQYF TGCAGCGTTGATTTGGGCGGGAGCTTGGAGACCCAGTACTTC
TRBJ1-1 . TRBV9 11 . CASSSGTEAFF TGTGCCAGCAGCTCGGGAACTGAAGCTTTCTTT
TRBJ2-5 . TRBV7-8 15 . CASSLAATIKETQYF TGTGCCAGCAGCTTAGCGGCCACCATTAAAGAGACCCAGTACTTC
TRBJ2-7 . TRBV9 13 . CASSVNPNYEQYF TGTGCCAGCAGCGTAAACCCTAACTACGAGCAGTACTTC
TRBJ1-4 . TRBV28 14 . CASRSLRVLEKLFF TGTGCCAGCAGATCCCTGAGGGTTCTTGAAAAACTGTTTTTT
TRBJ2-2 . TRBV9 14 . CASSEDRNTGELFF TGTGCCAGCAGCGAGGACAGGAACACCGGGGAGCTGTTTTTT
TRBJ1-1 . TRBV5-1 13 TRBD1 CASSFTGGTEAFF TGCGCCAGCAGCTTCACAGGGGGAACTGAAGCTTTCTTT
TRBJ2-1 . TRBV27 13 . CASSFATYNEQFF TGTGCCAGCAGTTTCGCTACCTACAATGAGCAGTTCTTC
TRBJ1-1 . TRBV6-1 14 TRBD1 CATLRQGRNTEAFF TGTGCCACCCTCCGACAGGGCCGGAACACTGAAGCTTTCTTT
TRBJ2-1 . TRBV9 15 . CASRADSGPYNEQFF TGTGCCAGCAGGGCGGATTCGGGACCCTACAATGAGCAGTTCTTC
TRBJ2-7 . TRBV15 17 TRBD1 CATSSEKETGSSYEQYF TGTGCCACCAGCAGCGAAAAAGAGACAGGGAGCTCCTACGAGCAGTACTTC
TRBJ2-7 . TRBV6-5 16 TRBD1 CASSYSSGQVVHEQYF TGTGCCAGCAGTTACTCCTCCGGACAGGTGGTCCACGAGCAGTACTTC
TRBJ2-7 . TRBV4-1 14 TRBD2 CASSQLAGGNEQYF TGTGCCAGCAGCCAGTTAGCGGGAGGTAACGAGCAGTACTTC
TRBJ2-7 . TRBV28 13 . CASSPRAWIQQYF TGTGCCAGCAGTCCCCGGGCGTGGATCCAGCAGTACTTC